The 23 T cell receptor beta chains listed next were all sequenced from one sample in a study of cytomegalovirus exposure and HLA in healthy donors. Amplification used 60 Vbeta primers and 13 Jbeta primers. Assay used: immunoSEQ multiplex PCR; TCRdb lists only in-frame clones, some missing. In the table there are about 88,000 clones, under 85% of which are singletons. The sequenced sample consisted of PBMCs. The source of these receptors is a man between 25 and 39 years old in good health and CMV-seronegative.

The chain uses TRBV2 and TRBJ2-1, with 8 bases matching TRBD1. Losses at the gene ends were 8 bases for V and 4 bases for J; bases not matched to a gene: 7. This CDR3 comprises 14 residues. Germline V gene data show CDR1 as SNHLY and CDR2 as FYNNEI. CDR3 in amino acids: CASGRDRLYNEQFF. CDR3 nucleotide sequence: TGTGCCAGCGGACGGGACAGGCTTTACAATGAGCAGTTCTTC.

The V call is TRBV28, the J call TRBJ1-5, with a possible D match to TRBD1 (5 bases). Trimming took off 8 bases at V and 3 bases at J, with 20 bases between the two ends. Germline V gene lookup returns CDR1 MDHEN and CDR2 SYDVKM. CDR3 length: 16 residues. The CDR3 coding sequence is TGTGCCAGCGTAACATCCGGGGGGGAACTCAATCAGCCCCAGCATTTT. Residues: CASVTSGGELNQPQHF.

The sample holds one count of this clone. This chain links TRBV28 with TRBJ1-5; D gene uncertain. The CDR3 runs 19 residues. Per germline, CDR1 MDHEN and CDR2 SYDVKM. V was trimmed by 2 bases and J by 5 bases, leaving 25 bases between them. CDR3 amino acids: CASSLTKGVRLRSYQPQHF. The CDR3 nucleotides read TGTGCCAGCAGTTTAACAAAGGGCGTGAGACTACGGAGTTATCAGCCCCAGCATTTT. Drawing the rest from reference TRBV28 and TRBJ1-5, the complete variable domain is DVKVTQSSRYLVKRTGEKVFLECVQDMDHENMFWYRQDPGLGLRLIYFSYDVKMKEKGDIPEGYSVSREKKERFSLILESASTNQTSMYLCASSLTKGVRLRSYQPQHFGDGTRLSIL.

The CDR3 spells CASSIINRDTQYF. The DNA for the CDR3 is TGTGCCAGTAGTATTATAAACAGGGATACGCAGTATTTT. The chain carries TRBV19 and TRBJ2-3; TRBD1 might be the D (5 bases). Germline V gene sequence: CDR1 LNHDA, CDR2 SQIVND (reference sequence). CDR3 length equals 13 residues. V dropped 3 bases and J dropped 6 bases, with 10 bases sitting between them.

Written as DNA, the CDR3 is TGCGCCAGCAGCCAGACAGGAGGGGGGGGAAAGGCAACTAATGAAAAACTGTTTTTT. Translating it yields CASSQTGGGGKATNEKLFF. The gene calls are TRBV4-1 and TRBJ1-4, with a possible D match to TRBD1 (6 bases). The V end lost 3 bases, the J end lost 0 bases, and 20 bases lay between the germline ends. The length of the CDR3 is 19 residues. Germline V CDR1 and CDR2: MGHRA, YSYEKL.

The V and J genes are TRBV13 and TRBJ1-2, with D possibly matching TRBD1 (6 bases). The germline V and J ends were trimmed by 5 bases and 4 bases, with 11 bases remaining between them. Germline-derived CDR1 and CDR2 are PRHDT and FYEKMQ (reference sequence). There are 13 residues in the CDR3. CDR3 loop: CASSPGAPYGYTF. The CDR3 DNA sequence: TGTGCCAGCAGCCCAGGGGCCCCCTATGGCTACACCTTC.

This clone showed up just a few times. The rearrangement joins TRBV7-9 to TRBJ1-5; the D is unclear. This CDR3 is built from 14 residues. Trimming took 3 bases from V and 3 from J, leaving 9 bases between them. Germline CDR1 is SEHNR and CDR2 is FQNEAQ (reference sequence). The CDR3 loop reads CASSFAGNNQPQHF. The CDR3 coding sequence is TGTGCCAGCAGCTTTGCAGGTAACAATCAGCCCCAGCATTTT.

V usage is TRBV6-1 and J usage is TRBJ1-6; possibly TRBD1 for D (5 bases). The V end was cut by 7 bases, the J end by 7 bases, with 17 bases between. This CDR3 is built from 15 residues. In germline, CDR1 is MNHNS, CDR2 SASEGT. In DNA, the CDR3 is TGTGCCAGCAAACGGAGGGGTCAAGGGAATTCACCCCTCCACTTT. Encoded protein: CASKRRGQGNSPLHF.

The CDR3 sequence: CAGQEASGANVLTF. CDR3 nucleotide sequence: TGTGCCGGACAGGAAGCCTCTGGGGCCAACGTCCTGACTTTC. The J gene is TRBJ2-6, the V gene TRBV6-6; 7 nucleotides align to TRBD1. V shed 11 bases and J 0 bases; nucleotides not matched to a gene: 4. Germline lookup yields CDR1 MNHNY and CDR2 SVGAGI (reference sequence). The CDR3 is made up of 14 amino acids.

The chain joins TRBV6-1 to TRBJ1-2, with 7 bases that match TRBD1. J lost 10 bases, V lost 6 bases, and 8 bases had no gene match. Germline V gene sequence: CDR1 MNHNS, CDR2 SASEGT. This CDR3 region has 12 residues. CDR3 amino acids: CASRRRDSSYTF. The CDR3 DNA is TGTGCCAGCAGGCGAAGGGACAGCTCCTACACCTTC.

The chain joins TRBV5-1 to TRBJ2-5; D might be TRBD2 (5 bases). Trimming stripped 6 bases from V and 4 bases from J, with 7 bases between. CDR1 SGHRS and CDR2 YFSETQ come from the germline V gene. The CDR3 spans 11 residues. The DNA for the CDR3 is TGCGCCAGCACTGCGGGAGAGACCCAGTACTTC. Its translation is CASTAGETQYF.

This clone turned up a few times. This rearrangement joins TRBV2 to TRBJ1-1, with D uncertain. Per the germline V gene, CDR1 is SNHLY and CDR2 is FYNNEI. Trimming removed 4 bases from V and 4 bases from J, with 7 bases in between. This CDR3 is built from 12 residues. CDR3 bases: TGTGCCAGCAGTGTCAGCGGCACTGAAGCTTTCTTT. Residues: CASSVSGTEAFF.

V is TRBV5-6 and J is TRBJ1-1, with no clear D. Deletions cut 1 base from V and 4 bases from J, with 20 bases between. This CDR3 is 17 amino acids long. The germline CDR1 and CDR2 sequences are SGHDT and YYEEEE. The CDR3 spells CASSLRSRGPMGTEAFF. CDR3 nucleotide sequence: TGTGCCAGCAGCTTGCGTTCCCGGGGTCCCATGGGCACTGAAGCTTTCTTT. Full variable domain (rest looked up from reference TRBV5-6 and TRBJ1-1): DAGVTQSPTHLIKTRGQQVTLRCSPKSGHDTVSWYQQALGQGPQFIFQYYEEEERQRGNFPDRFSGHQFPNYSSELNVNALLLGDSALYLCASSLRSRGPMGTEAFFGQGTRLTVV.

This chain joins TRBV5-1 and TRBJ2-1; no definite D call. The CDR3 runs to 12 residues. Germline CDR1 SGHRS, CDR2 YFSETQ. Trimming cost V 4 bases and J 2 bases, with 4 bases left between them. The CDR3 loop is CASSPTYNEQFF. As DNA, the CDR3 is TGCGCCAGCAGCCCCACCTACAATGAGCAGTTCTTC.

The genes are TRBV6-1 and TRBJ2-2; D uncertain. Germline values: CDR1 MNHNS, CDR2 SASEGT. This CDR3 has 15 residues. Trimming took 4 bases from V and 6 from J, leaving 15 bases between them. The CDR3 sequence is CASSVAVYRPGELFF. As DNA, the CDR3 is TGTGCCAGCAGTGTAGCTGTATATCGTCCCGGGGAGCTGTTTTTT.

The chain joins TRBV5-4 to TRBJ1-6, with 9 nucleotides matching TRBD1. The CDR3 spans 15 residues. Unmatched junction bases numbered 5, after V lost 2 bases and J lost 8 bases. Germline CDR1 and CDR2: SGHNT and YYREEE (reference sequence). The CDR3 here is CASSFHRGLDSPLHF. In DNA form, the CDR3 reads TGTGCCAGCAGCTTCCACAGGGGGCTTGATTCACCCCTCCACTTT.

V and J are TRBV28 and TRBJ2-1, with D possibly being TRBD2 (5 bases). This CDR3 region has 15 residues. Looked up from germline, CDR1 is MDHEN and CDR2 is SYDVKM. Trimming shortened V by 2 bases and J by 6 bases, and 14 bases separated the two germline ends. CDR3 DNA: TGTGCCAGCAGTTTACTATGGGGAGCCCCCAATGAGCAGTTCTTC. Translation gives CASSLLWGAPNEQFF.

The DNA for the CDR3 is TGCGCCAGCAGCTTGGGGGCCGGTTTCTTGGATACGCAGTATTTT. Its protein product is CASSLGAGFLDTQYF. V and J are TRBV5-1 and TRBJ2-3, with unresolved D. The CDR3 has 15 amino acids. From germline, CDR1 is SGHRS and CDR2 YFSETQ. V lost 0 bases, J lost 6 bases, and 14 bases lay in between.

J is TRBJ1-6 and V is TRBV4-1; tentatively, D is TRBD1 (6 bases). The germline CDR1 and CDR2 sequences are MGHRA and YSYEKL. V was cut by 4 bases and J by 10 bases, with 26 bases left in between. The CDR3 is 18 amino acids. CDR3: CASSPRTGQPRLGSPLHF. The CDR3 DNA reads as TGCGCCAGCAGCCCCCGAACTGGACAGCCACGGCTCGGATCACCCCTCCACTTT.

The chain recombines TRBV30 with TRBJ1-1, with D possibly TRBD1 on 6 matching bases. This CDR3 region has 11 residues. Trimming stripped 1 base from V and 11 bases from J, with 11 bases between. Germline values: CDR1 GTSNPN, CDR2 SVGIG (reference sequence). The CDR3 sequence: CAWSARTDAFF. The CDR3 DNA follows: TGTGCCTGGAGTGCCAGGACAGACGCTTTCTTT.

Only a few counts were recorded for this clone. The CDR3, as DNA: TGTGCCAGCAGCGTACTTAGGGGGCGGACTGAAGCTTTCTTT. It is translated as CASSVLRGRTEAFF. The chain joins TRBV7-2 to TRBJ1-1; TRBD1 agrees at 7 bases. V gave up 5 bases and J gave up 5 bases; unmatched junction bases: 8. The CDR3 contains 14 residues. Per germline, CDR1 SGHTA and CDR2 FQGNSA.

J is TRBJ1-1 and V is TRBV28; 7 bases fit TRBD1. Germline V CDR1 and CDR2: MDHEN, SYDVKM. V gave up 7 bases and J gave up 7 bases; unmatched junction bases: 9. This CDR3 is 13 amino acids long. The CDR3 nucleotides read TGTGCCAGCAAAGCACAGGGGCTGGATGAAGCTTTCTTT. Translated: CASKAQGLDEAFF.

The V gene is TRBV19, the J gene TRBJ1-3, with 10 bases fitting TRBD1. CDR1 and CDR2 from the germline V gene are LNHDA and SQIVND (reference sequence). Unmatched junction bases numbered 7, after V lost 7 bases and J lost 4 bases. The CDR3 spans 15 residues. CDR3 nucleotides: TGTGCCAGTAAGCCGGGACAGGGGTCCGGAAACACCATATATTTT. It encodes CASKPGQGSGNTIYF.